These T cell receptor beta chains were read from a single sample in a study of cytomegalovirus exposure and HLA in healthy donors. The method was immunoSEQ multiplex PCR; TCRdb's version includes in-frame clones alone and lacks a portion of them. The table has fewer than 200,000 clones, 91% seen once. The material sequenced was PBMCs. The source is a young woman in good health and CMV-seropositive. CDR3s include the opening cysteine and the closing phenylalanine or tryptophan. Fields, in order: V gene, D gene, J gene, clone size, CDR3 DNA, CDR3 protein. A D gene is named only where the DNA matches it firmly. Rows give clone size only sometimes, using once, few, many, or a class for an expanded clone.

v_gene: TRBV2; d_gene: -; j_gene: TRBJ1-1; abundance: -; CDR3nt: TGTGCCAGCAGCTCGGGACATCGGGGCACTGAAGCTTTCTTT; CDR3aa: CASSSGHRGTEAFF
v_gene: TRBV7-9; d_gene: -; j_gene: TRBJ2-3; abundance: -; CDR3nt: TGTGCCAGCAGCTCGGGTGGTACTGGGAGTACGCAGTATTTT; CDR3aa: CASSSGGTGSTQYF
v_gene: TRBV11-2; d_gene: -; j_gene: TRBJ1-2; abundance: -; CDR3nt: TGTGCCAGCAGCTCGAGCAGGCCCCTTCATGGCTACACCTTC; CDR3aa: CASSSSRPLHGYTF
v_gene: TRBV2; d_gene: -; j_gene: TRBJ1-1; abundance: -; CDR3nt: TGTGCCGCGGGGGTTTGGTCAGGGGAGGGGAGGACTGAAGCTTTCTTT; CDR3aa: CAAGVWSGEGRTEAFF
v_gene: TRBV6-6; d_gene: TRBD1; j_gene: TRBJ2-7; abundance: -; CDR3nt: TGTGCCAGCAGTCCCCGGACAGGGAGGTTATACGAGCAGTACTTC; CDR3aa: CASSPRTGRLYEQYF
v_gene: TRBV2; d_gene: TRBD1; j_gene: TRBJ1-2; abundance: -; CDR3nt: TGTGCCAGCAGTCAAACCCGACAGACAGGGTTTGGCTACACCTTC; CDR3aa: CASSQTRQTGFGYTF
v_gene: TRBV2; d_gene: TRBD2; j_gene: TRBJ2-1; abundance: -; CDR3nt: TGTGCCAGCAGGACTAGCGGTTCCTACAATGAGCAGTTCTTC; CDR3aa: CASRTSGSYNEQFF
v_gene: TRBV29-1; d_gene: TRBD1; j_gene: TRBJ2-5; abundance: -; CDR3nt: TGCAGCGCCCGACAGGGCATCCAAGAGACCCAGTACTTC; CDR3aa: CSARQGIQETQYF
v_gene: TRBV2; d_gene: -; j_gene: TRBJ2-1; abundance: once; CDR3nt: TGTGCCAGCAGCCCCCCCCGGGAGAACTCGGACAATGAGCAGTTCTTC; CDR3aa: CASSPPRENSDNEQFF
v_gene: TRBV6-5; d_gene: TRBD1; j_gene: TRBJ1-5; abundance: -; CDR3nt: TGTGCCAGCGGCGTGGACAGGGGTTATCAGCCCCAGCATTTT; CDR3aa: CASGVDRGYQPQHF
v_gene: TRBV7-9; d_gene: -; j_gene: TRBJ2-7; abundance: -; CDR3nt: TGTGCCAGCAGCCAATCCCGGGGGTCCAGCTCCTACGAGCAGTACTTC; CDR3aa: CASSQSRGSSSYEQYF
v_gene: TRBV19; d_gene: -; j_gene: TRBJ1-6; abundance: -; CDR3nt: TGTGCCAGTAGTTCAGTGACAGGACGGAATTCACCCCTCCACTTT; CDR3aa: CASSSVTGRNSPLHF
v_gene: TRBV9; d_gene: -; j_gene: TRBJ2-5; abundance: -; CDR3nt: TGTGCCAGCAGCGTAGGAACTAGCAGGGGGCAAGAGACCCAGTACTTC; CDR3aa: CASSVGTSRGQETQYF
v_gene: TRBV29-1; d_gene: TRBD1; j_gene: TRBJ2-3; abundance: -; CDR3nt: TGCAGCGTTCGACAGGGATTAGATACGCAGTATTTT; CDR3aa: CSVRQGLDTQYF
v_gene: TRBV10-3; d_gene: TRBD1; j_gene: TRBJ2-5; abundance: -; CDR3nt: TGTGCCAGCGGCGACAGGGGGACGGAGACCCAGTACTTC; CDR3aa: CASGDRGTETQYF
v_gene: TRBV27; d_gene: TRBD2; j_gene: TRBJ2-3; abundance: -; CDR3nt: TGTGCCAGCAGTTCGAACTTAGCGGGAGGGAGCACAGATACGCAGTATTTT; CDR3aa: CASSSNLAGGSTDTQYF
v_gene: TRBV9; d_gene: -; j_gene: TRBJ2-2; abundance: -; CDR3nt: TGTGCCAGCAGCTATACTTCGAACACCGGGGAGCTGTTTTTT; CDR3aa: CASSYTSNTGELFF
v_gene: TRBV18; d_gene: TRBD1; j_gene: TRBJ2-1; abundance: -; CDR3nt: TGTGCCAGCTCACCCCCCGGGACAGAGGGAACAGTTTATCAGTTCTTC; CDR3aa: CASSPPGTEGTVYQFF
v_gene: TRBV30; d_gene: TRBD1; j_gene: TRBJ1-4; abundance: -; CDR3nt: TGTGCCTGGAGGCTCCGGGACAGCCTTGAAAAACTGTTTTTT; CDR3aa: CAWRLRDSLEKLFF
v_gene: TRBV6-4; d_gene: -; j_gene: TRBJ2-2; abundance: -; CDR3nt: TGTGCCAGCAGTAGCGGGAACACCGGGGAGCTGTTTTTT; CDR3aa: CASSSGNTGELFF
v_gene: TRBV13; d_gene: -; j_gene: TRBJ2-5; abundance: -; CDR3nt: TGTGCCAGCAGCTCCAGTGAGACCCAGTACTTC; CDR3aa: CASSSSETQYF
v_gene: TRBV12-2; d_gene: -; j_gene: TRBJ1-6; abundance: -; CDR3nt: TGTGCAAGTCGCTTAAGTCCAGACAGAGAGAATTCACCCCTCCACTTT; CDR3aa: CASRLSPDRENSPLHF
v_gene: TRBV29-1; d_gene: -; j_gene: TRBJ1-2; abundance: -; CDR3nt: TGCAGCGTTGATCGGGTGAAAAACTATGGCTACACCTTC; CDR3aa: CSVDRVKNYGYTF
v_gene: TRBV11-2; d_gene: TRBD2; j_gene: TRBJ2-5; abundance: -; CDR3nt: TGTGCCAGCAGCCGGACTAGCGGGAGACCCTGGGAGACCCAGTACTTC; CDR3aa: CASSRTSGRPWETQYF
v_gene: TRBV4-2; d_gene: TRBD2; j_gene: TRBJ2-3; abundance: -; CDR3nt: TGTGCCAGCAGCCTCGTCCCGTCCGGGGGGGCTAGCACAGATACGCAGTATTTT; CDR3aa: CASSLVPSGGASTDTQYF
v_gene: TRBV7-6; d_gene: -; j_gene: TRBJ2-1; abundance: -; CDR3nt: TGTGCCAGCAGCTTAGCGGGGGGGCCCAACAATGAGCAGTTCTTC; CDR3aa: CASSLAGGPNNEQFF
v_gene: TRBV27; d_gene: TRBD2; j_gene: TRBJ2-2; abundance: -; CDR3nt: TGTGCCAGCAGTTTCTCCGGGACTAGCGGCCAACGTGGCACCGGGGAGCTGTTTTTT; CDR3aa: CASSFSGTSGQRGTGELFF
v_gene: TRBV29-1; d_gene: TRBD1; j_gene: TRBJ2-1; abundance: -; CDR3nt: TGCAGCGGGACGCGAGGGGGACGACAGGGGGAGCAGTTCTTC; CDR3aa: CSGTRGGRQGEQFF
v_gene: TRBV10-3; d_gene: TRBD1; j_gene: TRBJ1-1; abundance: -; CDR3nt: TGTGCCACTGGACAGGGGGCGAACACTGAAGCTTTCTTT; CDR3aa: CATGQGANTEAFF
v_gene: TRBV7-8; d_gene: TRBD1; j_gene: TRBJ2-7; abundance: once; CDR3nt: TGTGCCAGCAGCTTGGGACAGGGGGCCTACGAGCAGTACTTC; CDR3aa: CASSLGQGAYEQYF
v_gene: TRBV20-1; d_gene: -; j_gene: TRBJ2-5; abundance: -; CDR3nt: TGCAGTGCTAGCTGGCTGCGGGGCCAGTACTTC; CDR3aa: CSASWLRGQYF
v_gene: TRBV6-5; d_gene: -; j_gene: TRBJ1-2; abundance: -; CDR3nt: TGTGCCAGCAGCCCAACAGGGCCGGGGGGCTACACCTTC; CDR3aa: CASSPTGPGGYTF
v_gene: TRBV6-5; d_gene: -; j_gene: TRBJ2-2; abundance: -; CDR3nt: TGTGCCAGCAGTCTGCAGCGGGCGTACACCGGGGAGCTGTTTTTT; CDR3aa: CASSLQRAYTGELFF
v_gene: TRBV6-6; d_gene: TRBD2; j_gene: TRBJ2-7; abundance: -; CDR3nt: TGTGCCAGCAGTTACGCTAGCGGGGTATCCTACGAGCAGTACTTC; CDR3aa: CASSYASGVSYEQYF
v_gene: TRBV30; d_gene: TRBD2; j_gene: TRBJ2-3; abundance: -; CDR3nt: TGTGCCTGGAGCGTAACTAGCGGGGGGGCGGATACGCAGTATTTT; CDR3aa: CAWSVTSGGADTQYF
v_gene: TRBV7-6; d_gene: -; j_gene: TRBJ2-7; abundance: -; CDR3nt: TGTGCCAGCAGCAGTATACAGGGCTTGCAGTACTTC; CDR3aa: CASSSIQGLQYF
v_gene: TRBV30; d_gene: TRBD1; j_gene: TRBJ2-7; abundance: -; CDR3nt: TGTGCCTGGAGTATAAGGTTGGGACAGGGGGAGCAGTACTTC; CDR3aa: CAWSIRLGQGEQYF